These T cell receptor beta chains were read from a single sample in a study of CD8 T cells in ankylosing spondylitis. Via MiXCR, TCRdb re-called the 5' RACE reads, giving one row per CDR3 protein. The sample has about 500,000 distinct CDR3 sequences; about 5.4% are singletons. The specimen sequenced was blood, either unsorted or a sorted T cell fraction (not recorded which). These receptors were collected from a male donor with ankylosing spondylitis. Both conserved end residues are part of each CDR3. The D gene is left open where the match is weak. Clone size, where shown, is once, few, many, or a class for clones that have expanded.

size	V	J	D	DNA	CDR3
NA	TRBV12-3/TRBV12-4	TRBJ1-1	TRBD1	TGTGCCAGCAGTTTACGGACAGGGGGTGAAGCTTTCTTT	CASSLRTGGEAFF
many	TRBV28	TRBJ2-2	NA	TGTGCCAGCATTAGCTACACCGGGGAGCTGTTTTTT	CASISYTGELFF
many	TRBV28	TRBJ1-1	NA	TGTGCCAGCAGTATTCCGCCGGGAGCGAAAAACACTGAAGCTTTCTTT	CASSIPPGAKNTEAFF
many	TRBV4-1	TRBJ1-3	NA	TGCGCCAGCAGCCTAACCGCGACGAAAAACACCATATATTTT	CASSLTATKNTIYF
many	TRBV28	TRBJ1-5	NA	TGTGCCAGCAGTTTTCGATCGGGTCTCCTTAATCAGCCCCAGCATTTT	CASSFRSGLLNQPQHF
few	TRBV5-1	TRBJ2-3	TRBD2	TGCGCCAGCAGCCGGGGGATAGGTAGCGGGGCACCAGATACGCAGTATTTT	CASSRGIGSGAPDTQYF
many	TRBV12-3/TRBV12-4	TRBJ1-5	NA	TGTGCCAGCACCCCGGGACCAGGACAGCCCCAGCATTTT	CASTPGPGQPQHF
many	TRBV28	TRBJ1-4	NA	TGTGCCAGCACCACCCCGGGCGGGGCCGAAAAACTGTTTTTT	CASTTPGGAEKLFF
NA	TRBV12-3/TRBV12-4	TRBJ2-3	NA	TGTGCCAGCCCCCCCAACCGGGGACTTCACACAGATACGCAGTATTTT	CASPPNRGLHTDTQYF
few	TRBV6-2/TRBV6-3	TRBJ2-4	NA	TGTGCCAGCAGTTACTCGGTCAGCCGAGCCAAAAACATTCAGTACTTC	CASSYSVSRAKNIQYF
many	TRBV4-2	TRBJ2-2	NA	TGTGCCAGCAGCCAAGATAACTCCCTAGTGAACACCGGGGAGCTGTTTTTT	CASSQDNSLVNTGELFF
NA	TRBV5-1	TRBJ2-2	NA	TGCGCCAGCAGCTTGGCGGGGCTAAAAGGGGAGCTGTTTTTT	CASSLAGLKGELFF
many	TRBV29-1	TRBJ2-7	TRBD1	TGCAGCGTGGGTCAGGGGGCGGCTAGGGAGCAGTACTTC	CSVGQGAAREQYF
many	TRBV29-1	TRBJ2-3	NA	TGCAGTGCCAGCTCTAGCACAGATACGCAGTATTTT	CSASSSTDTQYF
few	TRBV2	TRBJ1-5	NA	TGTGCCAGCAGTGAAAAGCCCAGCGCGGGGGGACTTTATTATAGCAATCAGCCCCAGCATTTT	CASSEKPSAGGLYYSNQPQHF
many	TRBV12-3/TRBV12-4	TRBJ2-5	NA	TGTGCCAGCAGTTTTTATCCGACGCACCAAGAGACCCAGTACTTC	CASSFYPTHQETQYF
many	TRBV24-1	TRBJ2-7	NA	TGTGCCACCAGTGATTCTCGGGGACTCTTTAACGAGCAGTACTTC	CATSDSRGLFNEQYF
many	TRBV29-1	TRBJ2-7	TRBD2	TGCAGCGTTTACAGCGGGACCTCCTACGAGCAGTACTTC	CSVYSGTSYEQYF
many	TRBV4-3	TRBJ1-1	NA	TGCGCCAGCAGCCGTACCTACCAGGAGGGGCAAGCTTTCTTT	CASSRTYQEGQAFF
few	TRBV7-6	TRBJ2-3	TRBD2	TGTGCCAGCAGCCCGGTGGCTAGCGGGAGCGGAGATACGCAGTATTTT	CASSPVASGSGDTQYF
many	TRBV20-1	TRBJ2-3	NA	TGCAGTGCTAGGCATCCTCTAGCGACAACGCAGTATTTT	CSARHPLATTQYF
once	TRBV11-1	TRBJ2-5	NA	TGTGCCACCAGCAAGTCGAACCCCCAAGAGACCCAGTACTTC	CATSKSNPQETQYF
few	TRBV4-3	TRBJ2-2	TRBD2	TGCGCCAGCAGCTCTTATGGGGGGGACACCGGGGAGCTGTTTTTT	CASSSYGGDTGELFF
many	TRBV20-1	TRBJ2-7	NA	TGCAGTGCCCCCCGGGCCCGCTCCTACGAGCAGTACTTC	CSAPRARSYEQYF
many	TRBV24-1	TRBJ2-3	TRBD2	TGTGCCACCAGTTTTACTAGCGGGGCCGTCACAGATACGCAGTATTTT	CATSFTSGAVTDTQYF
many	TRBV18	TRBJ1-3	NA	TGTGCCAGCTCACCTTTCGCCACAGATTCTGGAAACACCATATATTTT	CASSPFATDSGNTIYF
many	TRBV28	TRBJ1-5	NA	TGTGCCAGCAGAATTTATGCTCAGCCCCAGCATTTT	CASRIYAQPQHF
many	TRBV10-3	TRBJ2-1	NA	TGTGCCATCAGTGATAGCGGAAACTACTACAATGAGCAGTTCTTC	CAISDSGNYYNEQFF
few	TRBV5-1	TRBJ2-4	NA	TGCGCCAGCAGTGAGGTAGGGGTGGACATTCAGTACTTC	CASSEVGVDIQYF
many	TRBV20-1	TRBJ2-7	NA	TGCAGTGCTAGACGGCCGCGGACAGTATCCTACGAGCAGTACTTC	CSARRPRTVSYEQYF
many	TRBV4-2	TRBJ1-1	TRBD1	TGTGCCAGCAGCCCCCAGGACAGGGCCACTGAAGCTTTCTTT	CASSPQDRATEAFF
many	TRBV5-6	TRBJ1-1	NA	TGTGCCAGCAGCTCGACCGGGGGCCACACTGAAGCTTTCTTT	CASSSTGGHTEAFF
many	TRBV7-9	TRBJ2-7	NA	TGTGCCAGCAGCTTAGCGGGGGGACAGAATCCCTACGAGCAGTACTTC	CASSLAGGQNPYEQYF
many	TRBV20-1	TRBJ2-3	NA	TGCAGTGCTCCGGGCCAGACGACAGATACGCAGTATTTT	CSAPGQTTDTQYF
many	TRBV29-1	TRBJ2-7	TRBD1	TGCAGCGTTGAAGTGGGACAGGGCTACGAGCAGTACTTC	CSVEVGQGYEQYF
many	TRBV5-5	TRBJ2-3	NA	TGTGCCAGCAGCTCACTTAAAACTGTACCCACAGATACGCAGTATTTT	CASSSLKTVPTDTQYF
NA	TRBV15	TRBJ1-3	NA	TGTGCCACCAGCAGAGATCCCAACTCTGGAAACACCATATATTTT	CATSRDPNSGNTIYF
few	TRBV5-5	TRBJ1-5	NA	TGTGCCAGCAGCCTAGGACAGCCATTACATAGCAATCAGCCCCAGCATTTT	CASSLGQPLHSNQPQHF
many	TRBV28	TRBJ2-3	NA	TGTGCCAGCGGGGGCAGGGGCAGGGATACGCAGTATTTT	CASGGRGRDTQYF
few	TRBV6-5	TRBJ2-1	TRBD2	TGTGCCAGCAGTTATGCGGGAGGGCCTAATGAGCAGTTCTTC	CASSYAGGPNEQFF
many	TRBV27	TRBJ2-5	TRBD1	TGTGCCAGCAGCGGTCCTCCGACAGGGGTTGAGACCCAGTACTTC	CASSGPPTGVETQYF
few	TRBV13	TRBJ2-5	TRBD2	TGTGCCAGCAGTACCGGGACTAGCGGGGGGGAGACCCAGTACTTC	CASSTGTSGGETQYF
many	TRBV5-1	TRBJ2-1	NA	TGCGCCAGCAGCTTGGCCGTTAATGTGGCCTACAATGAGCAGTTCTTC	CASSLAVNVAYNEQFF
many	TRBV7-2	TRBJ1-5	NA	TGTGCCAGCAGCTCCGGTTTGGATCAGCCCCAGCATTTT	CASSSGLDQPQHF
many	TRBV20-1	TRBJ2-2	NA	TGCAGTGCTAGAGATCTCGGGAGAGGGGACACCGGGGAGCTGTTTTTT	CSARDLGRGDTGELFF
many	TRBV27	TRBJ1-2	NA	TGTGCCAGCAGTTTATCGATCTCGTCTAACAGGGCGGAATATGGCTACACCTTC	CASSLSISSNRAEYGYTF